This entry is about one T cell receptor (beta chain). The sample belongs to a study of T cells in Graves' hyperthyroidism and ophthalmopathy. Trimming pared 5 bases from V and 10 bases from J, leaving 14 bases between. The CDR3 extends over 12 amino acids. Patients between 18 and 65 years old had hyperthyroidism, newly diagnosed and lasting under 2 months. Uncontrolled infection, other autoimmune disease, pregnancy or lactation led to exclusion. PBMCs were collected from a roughly 10 ml volume of fresh peripheral blood. RNA transcripts gave rise to amplified TCR beta CDR3 regions. TCR CDR3 underwent first-round RT-PCR with the HTBI primer set. Via MiXCR, TCRdb re-called the multiplex PCR reads, giving one row per CDR3 protein. This table has around 400,000 distinct CDR3 sequences, about a sixth appearing once.

Sequenced: blood. V usage is TRBV12-3 or TRBV12-4 and J usage is TRBJ1-2; weak D call: TRBD1 (5 bases). The TCR originated in a woman aged 18-30 years with Graves' hyperthyroidism that later progressed to Graves' ophthalmopathy. CDR3 nucleotide sequence: TGTGCCAGCAGTGTGGCAGGGTCTGCCTACACCTTC. It encodes CASSVAGSAYTF.